One sample yielded the 27 T cell receptor beta chains listed below, sequenced in a study of human T cells and chemical hapten exposure. Time point given: pre-sensitization, week 0. The treatment is: therapeutic diphenylcyclopropenone sensitization with weekly scalp DPC. Via MiXCR, TCRdb re-called the RACE reads, giving one row per CDR3 protein. The table has some 400,000 distinct CDR3 sequences, less than 6.5% seen once; the top ten hold 2.6%. The sample in question was whole blood, obtained in connection with sensitization to the hapten diphenylcyclopropenone (DPC). The receptor set was obtained from a woman between 45 and 60 years old with alopecia areata. Some clones in this sample may be carry-over from other donors' samples.

This clonotype has ten or more counts. The rearrangement links TRBV29-1 to TRBJ2-7, with D tentatively TRBD1 (5 bases). The CDR3 covers 14 residues. In germline, CDR1 is SQVTM, CDR2 ANQGSEA. Trimming pared 0 bases from V and 9 bases from J, leaving 18 bases between. In DNA form, the CDR3 reads TGCAGCGTTGAAGAAGGGGTAGGGGTCGCCCGGCAGTACTTC. This encodes CSVEEGVGVARQYF.

The table lists this clonotype with a few counts. The V call is TRBV5-6, the J call TRBJ1-1; 8 positions match TRBD1. From germline, CDR1 is SGHDT and CDR2 YYEEEE. V dropped 5 bases and J dropped 3; count of bases not matched to a gene: 6. CDR3 size: 14 residues. The CDR3 is CASSPGGWDTEAFF. The CDR3 region has the DNA TGTGCCAGCAGTCCAGGGGGCTGGGACACTGAAGCTTTCTTT.

Many counts were recorded for this clonotype. The J gene is TRBJ2-1, the V gene TRBV20-1; 8 nucleotides agree with TRBD2. The CDR3 covers 17 residues. The V and J ends lost 1 base and 0 bases, in that order; junction bases with no gene match: 8. The germline V gene has CDR1 DFQATT and CDR2 SNEGSKA (reference sequence). CDR3 protein: CSARGGSGKSSYNEQFF. CDR3 coding DNA: TGCAGTGCTAGAGGGGGTAGCGGGAAGAGCTCCTACAATGAGCAGTTCTTC.

This clonotype has just a few counts. The V gene is TRBV6-6, the J gene TRBJ1-4; 7 positions match TRBD1. This CDR3 has 15 amino acids. The V gene's germline CDR1 is MNHNY and CDR2 SVGAGI (reference sequence). Germline trimming cut 5 bases from V and 7 bases from J; bases unmatched to any gene: 10. The DNA of the CDR3 is TGTGCCAGCAGTCCCCTCGGAGGGGGCGTTGAAAAACTGTTTTTT. Translating it yields CASSPLGGGVEKLFF.

The CDR3 reads CASSHPEETGDGYTF. CDR3 sequence (DNA): TGCGCCAGCAGCCACCCGGAAGAGACAGGGGATGGCTACACCTTC. The rearrangement uses TRBV4-1 and TRBJ1-2; 8 nucleotides match TRBD1. From germline, CDR1 is MGHRA and CDR2 YSYEKL. CDR3 size: 15 residues. V lost 3 bases to trimming and J lost 6 bases; unmatched junction nucleotides: 9.

This clonotype has ten or more counts. The chain uses TRBV24-1 and TRBJ2-3; tentatively, D is TRBD2 (5 bases). Germline lookup yields CDR1 KGHDR and CDR2 SFDVKD. V dropped 1 base and J dropped 4 bases, with 11 bases sitting between them. The CDR3 is 15 amino acids. The CDR3 DNA reads as TGTGCCACCAGTGATTTTGACGGAGGTTCAGATACGCAGTATTTT. Translating gives CATSDFDGGSDTQYF.

The V gene is TRBV9, the J gene TRBJ2-3; TRBD2 is a possible D gene (6 bases). The CDR3 loop spans 14 amino acids. V was cut by 6 bases and J by 4 bases, with 15 bases left in between. The germline CDR1 and CDR2 sequences are SGDLS and YYNGEE. The CDR3 loop reads CASNRLGLADTQYF. The CDR3 DNA is TGTGCCAGCAACCGACTAGGATTGGCAGATACGCAGTATTTT. The full variable domain, its missing parts supplied by reference TRBV9 and TRBJ2-3, is DSGVTQTPKHLITATGQRVTLRCSPRSGDLSVYWYQQSLDQGLQFLIQYYNGEERAKGNILERFSAQQFPDLHSELNLSSLELGDSALYFCASNRLGLADTQYFGPGTRLTVL.

This clonotype was picked up a small number of times. The chain links TRBV2 to TRBJ1-5, with 10 positions matching TRBD1. V gave up 6 bases and J gave up 6 bases; unmatched junction bases: 11. Germline-derived CDR1 and CDR2 are SNHLY and FYNNEI. The CDR3 runs 16 residues. CDR3 sequence reads: CASRWQTGGTSQPQHF. The CDR3 DNA reads TGTGCCAGCAGATGGCAGACAGGGGGCACTAGTCAGCCCCAGCATTTT. Full variable domain (outside the CDR3, taken from reference TRBV2 and TRBJ1-5): EPEVTQTPSHQVTQMGQEVILRCVPISNHLYFYWYRQILGQKVEFLVSFYNNEISEKSEIFDDQFSVERPDGSNFTLKIRSTKLEDSAMYFCASRWQTGGTSQPQHFGDGTRLSIL.

The chain carries TRBV7-2 and TRBJ1-1; 7 bases agree with TRBD1. The germline V gene has CDR1 SGHTA and CDR2 FQGNSA. The CDR3 runs to 16 residues. With V trimmed by 5 bases and J by 0 bases, 9 bases remained unmatched. The CDR3 reads CASSPRQGGMNTEAFF. The CDR3 DNA reads TGTGCCAGCAGCCCCAGACAGGGAGGAATGAACACTGAAGCTTTCTTT.

The V and J genes are TRBV20-1 and TRBJ1-2, with a weak D call TRBD1 (6 bases). Trimming shortened V by 6 bases and J by 8 bases, and 19 bases separated the two germline ends. This CDR3 region has 13 residues. Germline lookup yields CDR1 DFQATT and CDR2 SNEGSKA (reference sequence). CDR3 coding DNA: TGCAGTGCCCCCCCCCGGGGGGGCGAGGGCTACACCTTC. Translated: CSAPPRGGEGYTF.

The rearrangement links TRBV7-9 to TRBJ2-5; 10 bases fit TRBD1. Trimming cost V 5 bases and J 4 bases; bases outside gene matches: 7. The CDR3 contains 15 residues. Germline V CDR1 and CDR2: SEHNR, FQNEAQ (reference sequence). The CDR3 region has the DNA TGTGCCAGCAGCCTGACAGGGGGCGCGGCAGAGACCCAGTACTTC. Translated: CASSLTGGAAETQYF.

This clonotype was counted at least ten times. This chain joins TRBV6-2 or TRBV6-3 and TRBJ2-2; maybe TRBD1 (6 bases). V was trimmed by 2 bases and J by 7 bases, leaving 11 bases between them. Per the germline V gene, CDR1 is MNHEY and CDR2 is SVGEGT. CDR3 size: 14 residues. This chain's CDR3 is CASSYQGRSGELFF. The CDR3, as DNA: TGTGCCAGCAGTTACCAGGGGAGAAGCGGGGAGCTGTTTTTT.

This clonotype was found many times. This chain uses TRBV29-1 with TRBJ1-5; 7 nucleotides align to TRBD1. Losses at the gene ends were 6 bases for V and 0 bases for J; bases not matched to a gene: 2. The CDR3 totals 13 residues. Germline CDR1 is SQVTM and CDR2 is ANQGSEA. The CDR3 here is CSVGTDSNQPQHF. The DNA of the CDR3 is TGCAGCGTCGGGACAGATAGCAATCAGCCCCAGCATTTT.

This clonotype appeared a few times. The CDR3 spells CSVGSSGSGWARETQYF. CDR3 nucleotide sequence: TGCAGCGTTGGTTCTAGCGGGAGTGGATGGGCTAGAGAGACCCAGTACTTC. The chain employs TRBV29-1 and TRBJ2-5; TRBD2 aligns across 10 bases. The CDR3 sequence is 17 residues long. Germline V gives CDR1 SQVTM, CDR2 ANQGSEA. V lost 4 bases to trimming and J lost 4 bases; unmatched junction nucleotides: 15.

The gene calls are TRBV4-2 and TRBJ2-1, with 9 bases lining up with TRBD2. The CDR3 loop spans 14 amino acids. The V segment lost 5 bases and the J segment 7 bases; nucleotides outside the gene matches: 6. The germline V gene encodes CDR1 LGHNA and CDR2 YNFKEQ. Here the CDR3 reads CASSSPGLANEQFF. CDR3 coding DNA: TGTGCCAGCAGCTCTCCGGGACTAGCTAATGAGCAGTTCTTC.

This chain connects TRBV7-6 to TRBJ2-2; perhaps TRBD1 as D (6 bases). V was shortened by 3 bases and J by 7 bases, with 9 bases between the two germline ends. This CDR3 spans 13 amino acids. Germline V lookup: CDR1 SGHVS, CDR2 FNYEAQ. The CDR3 DNA is TGTGCCAGCAGCTTTACAGGGCACGGGGAGCTGTTTTTT. This codes for CASSFTGHGELFF.

This clonotype has more than one count but fewer than ten. The chain combines TRBV7-6 with TRBJ2-2; 7 bases align to TRBD1. The CDR3 extends over 17 amino acids. Germline CDR1 SGHVS, CDR2 FNYEAQ. With 5 bases clipped from V and 1 base from J, the junction kept 10 bases outside the gene matches. CDR3 sequence reads: CASSHPRTGQNTGELFF. For the CDR3, the DNA is TGTGCCAGCAGCCATCCCCGGACAGGTCAGAACACCGGGGAGCTGTTTTTT.

This clonotype has a count of ten or more. The chain carries TRBV24-1 and TRBJ1-3, with D unresolved. Looked up from germline, CDR1 is KGHDR and CDR2 is SFDVKD. This CDR3 comprises 15 residues. V lost 1 base and J lost 8, with 14 bases in between. In DNA, the CDR3 is TGTGCCACCAGTGATTTCGGTCACGCGGTCGACACCATATATTTT. Protein sequence: CATSDFGHAVDTIYF.

This clonotype was seen many times. The chain employs TRBV6-6 and TRBJ2-3; 7 bases match TRBD1. Trimming at V came to 2 bases and at J to 1 base, leaving 12 bases not matched to a gene. Germline CDR1 and CDR2: MNHNY and SVGAGI (reference sequence). The CDR3 consists of 18 residues. The CDR3, as DNA: TGTGCCAGCAGTTACGGGGAGTTCACAGGGGTCGGCACAGATACGCAGTATTTT. Translating gives CASSYGEFTGVGTDTQYF.

There are many counts of this clonotype. V is TRBV9 and J is TRBJ2-1, with D maybe TRBD2 (5 bases). The CDR3 contains 19 residues. The V gene lost 0 bases and the J gene lost 0 bases, with 19 bases spanning the gap. CDR1 and CDR2 (germline): SGDLS, YYNGEE. CDR3 in DNA: TGTGCCAGCAGCGTAGACCCCCGAAACAGACTAAGCTCCTACAATGAGCAGTTCTTC. Its protein product is CASSVDPRNRLSSYNEQFF.

This clonotype appeared a few times. The chain combines TRBV5-6 with TRBJ1-1; D gene uncertain. Germline-derived CDR1 and CDR2 are SGHDT and YYEEEE. V was pared by 0 bases and J by 4 bases, with 4 bases between. This CDR3 contains 12 residues. The CDR3 sequence: CASSLEFTEAFF. The CDR3, as DNA: TGTGCCAGCAGCTTGGAGTTCACTGAAGCTTTCTTT.

This clonotype was counted ten times or more. The J gene is TRBJ2-3, the V gene TRBV7-2; 11 bases fit TRBD1. The CDR3 consists of 17 residues. Germline V CDR1 and CDR2: SGHTA, FQGNSA. J gave up 0 bases and V 4 bases, and 6 bases lay outside the gene matches. Here the CDR3 reads CASSWDRGTPSTDTQYF. The CDR3 coding sequence is TGTGCCAGCAGCTGGGACAGGGGGACCCCTAGCACAGATACGCAGTATTTT.

This clonotype has a count of ten or more. This chain joins TRBV5-5 and TRBJ2-1; 10 bases agree with TRBD2. Trimming removed 2 bases from V and 9 bases from J; junction bases left unmatched: 29. Germline V gene lookup returns CDR1 SGHKS and CDR2 YYEKEE (reference sequence). CDR3 length: 22 residues. The CDR3 reads CASSLGHPGGVLAGVEEGEQFF. As DNA, the CDR3 is TGTGCCAGCAGCTTAGGTCACCCTGGGGGGGTGCTAGCGGGAGTTGAGGAGGGTGAGCAGTTCTTC.

This clonotype was found a few times. This rearrangement joins TRBV5-1 to TRBJ2-1; D is unresolved. Trimming pared 2 bases from V and 0 bases from J, leaving 9 bases between. Germline V gives CDR1 SGHRS, CDR2 YFSETQ. The CDR3 is 15 amino acids. The CDR3 DNA is TGCGCCAGCAGCTTTGGCTGGAGCTCCTACAATGAGCAGTTCTTC. It translates to CASSFGWSSYNEQFF. Using reference TRBV5-1 and TRBJ2-1 for the parts outside the CDR3, the full variable domain is KAGVTQTPRYLIKTRGQQVTLSCSPISGHRSVSWYQQTPGQGLQFLFEYFSETQRNKGNFPGRFSGRQFSNSRSEMNVSTLELGDSALYLCASSFGWSSYNEQFFGPGTRLTVL.

This chain joins TRBV24-1 and TRBJ1-1; D is unclear. V was cut by 9 bases and J by 6 bases, with 13 bases left in between. Germline CDR1 KGHDR, CDR2 SFDVKD. The CDR3 consists of 12 residues. The CDR3 nucleotides are TGTGCCACCCCCGTAGGGATCGCTGAAGCTTTCTTT. Encoded protein: CATPVGIAEAFF.

V and J are TRBV9 and TRBJ2-3; 14 bases fit TRBD2. The CDR3 is 18 residues long. V trimming: 4 bases; J trimming: 2 bases; junction bases outside the gene matches: 9. CDR1 is SGDLS and CDR2 is YYNGEE in the germline V gene. The DNA for the CDR3 is TGTGCCAGCAGCCCAAGGGGACTAGCGGGAGTCCTCACAGATACGCAGTATTTT. This translates into CASSPRGLAGVLTDTQYF.

This clonotype was seen more than once but under ten times. The CDR3 nucleotides are TGTGCCAGCACCACGAATGTAGGGCTCTATCAAGAGACCCAGTACTTC. Its protein is CASTTNVGLYQETQYF. The rearrangement links TRBV25-1 to TRBJ2-5; D is unclear. The length of the CDR3 is 16 residues. Between the trimmed V and J ends, which lost 7 bases and 2 bases, there was a span of 20 bases. The germline V gene has CDR1 MGHDK and CDR2 SYGVNS.